This entry describes one T cell receptor beta chain. The target antigen is unknown. The CDR3 is 12 residues long. V dropped 9 bases and J dropped 5 bases, with 11 bases sitting between them. Per germline, CDR1 KGHDR and CDR2 SFDVKD. These data come from a study of T cell responses to AZD1222 COVID-19 vaccine. Measured with immunoSEQ multiplex PCR; TCRdb has only the in-frame clones, and not every one. The table has 130,000 to 150,000 clones, just under 95% seen once. Notes on the study in general: An increase in Spike-specific TCR breadth and depth was observed after two AZD1222 doses. Dominant CD4 TCR responses targeted spike regions 160-218 and 743-854. Within unmutated variant regions lay the reported targets of nearly half of spike-specific TCRs.

The sequencing here drew on peripheral blood, taken after recovery from COVID-19. This chain joins TRBV24-1 and TRBJ2-3; D might be TRBD1 or TRBD2, each matching 5 bases. The origin of this receptor is an adult who had recovered from COVID-19. CDR3 nucleotides: TGTGCCACCGGGAGCCAGGGAGATACGCAGTATTTT. Its protein product is CATGSQGDTQYF.